This T cell receptor (beta chain) emerged from a study of response to subunit inactivated influenza vaccine. Study observations and caveats: Seasonal influenza vaccination, on each occasion, was suggested by the authors to recruit few new T cells.

The CDR3 runs 13 residues. Trimming stripped 4 bases from V and 4 bases from J, with 10 bases between. The V gene's germline CDR1 is SNHLY and CDR2 FYNNEI. As for this clonotype: What it recognizes is unknown.

Via MiXCR, TCRdb re-called the RT-PCR reads, giving one row per CDR3 protein. Of approximately 500,000 distinct CDR3 sequences listed, under 15% are singletons. This TCR derives from a man between 50 and 59 years old who received an inactivated influenza vaccine. The chain has TRBV2 and TRBJ2-5; D not resolved. This specimen was PBMCs from blood, taken roughly 48 days after vaccination. The CDR3 loop reads CASSAVRLETQYF. The CDR3 DNA reads as TGTGCCAGCAGTGCGGTAAGGCTAGAGACCCAGTACTTC.